A selection of T cell receptor beta chains follows, all from one sample in a study of T cells in tumors after PD-1 blockade. Profiled with immunoSEQ multiplex PCR; TCRdb holds only in-frame clones, not every one. The data hold just under 65,000 clones, with less than 85% observed a single time. This specimen consisted of PBMCs, obtained after anti-PD-1 treatment. The receptors come from a human donor with basal cell carcinoma. The CDR3 runs from the conserved cysteine through the conserved F or W.

CDR3aa: CASSSDGAGGEKLFF
v_gene: TRBV5-1
j_gene: TRBJ1-4
len: 15

CDR3aa: CALSGVAGNTIYF
v_gene: TRBV30
j_gene: TRBJ1-3
len: 13

CDR3aa: CASSRLGAGENEKLFF
v_gene: TRBV5-1
j_gene: TRBJ1-4
len: 16

CDR3aa: CASSLDAYSNQPQHF
v_gene: TRBV5-1
j_gene: TRBJ1-5
len: 15

CDR3aa: CATSVGQGNAKNIQYF
v_gene: TRBV15
j_gene: TRBJ2-4
len: 16

CDR3aa: CASSGNYGYTF
v_gene: TRBV2
j_gene: TRBJ1-2
len: 11

CDR3aa: CASSYGTGGADTQYF
v_gene: TRBV6-5
j_gene: TRBJ2-3
len: 15

CDR3aa: CASSPGKGLVNEQFF
v_gene: TRBV7-7
j_gene: TRBJ2-1
len: 15

CDR3aa: CASRGLAGSTDTQYF
v_gene: TRBV4-1
j_gene: TRBJ2-3
len: 15

CDR3aa: CASSDNVQETQYF
v_gene: TRBV10-2
j_gene: TRBJ2-5
len: 13

CDR3aa: CAWSKGGQRRASNTGELFF
v_gene: TRBV30
j_gene: TRBJ2-2
len: 19

CDR3aa: CASSFEGWQGINQPQHF
v_gene: TRBV7-9
j_gene: TRBJ1-5
len: 17

CDR3aa: CASSSLRQGAWKLFF
v_gene: TRBV7-9
j_gene: TRBJ1-4
len: 15

CDR3aa: CASSFSQGAGGSPLHF
v_gene: TRBV28
j_gene: TRBJ1-6
len: 16

CDR3aa: CASSEYGQGGNYGYTF
v_gene: TRBV2
j_gene: TRBJ1-2
len: 16

CDR3aa: CATPWTEPSSYNSPLHF
v_gene: TRBV24-1
j_gene: TRBJ1-6
len: 17

CDR3aa: CASSRERQGSTTYEQYF
v_gene: TRBV14
j_gene: TRBJ2-7
len: 17

CDR3aa: CASSLRVFGNTIYF
v_gene: TRBV5-8
j_gene: TRBJ1-3
len: 14